This T cell receptor beta chain came from a study of blood T cell repertoires in COVID-19. Trimming pared 1 base from V and 4 bases from J, leaving 11 bases between. This CDR3 is 15 amino acids long. In germline, CDR1 is LGHDT, CDR2 YNNKEL (reference sequence). Points on this clone: Other DNA sequences in the same sample also yield this CDR3.

Repertoires were generated with immunoSEQ multiplex PCR, while TCRdb's copy carries only in-frame clones and drops some. This table has about 260,000 clones, under 90% appearing once. V gene TRBV3-1 (or the pseudogene TRBV3-2) combines with J gene TRBJ1-3, with a possible D match to TRBD1 (6 bases). The specimen sequenced was PBMCs or T cells enriched from blood (not recorded which). The clonotype was recovered from a man aged 25-45 years with acute COVID-19. In DNA, the CDR3 is TGTGCCAGCAGCCAAGTACAGGGATCCGGAAACACCATATATTTT. This gives the protein CASSQVQGSGNTIYF.